The present entry profiles one T cell receptor beta chain with its context. The data derive from a study of cytomegalovirus exposure and HLA in healthy donors. Vbeta (60) and Jbeta (13) primers were used in the PCR. Measured with immunoSEQ multiplex PCR; TCRdb has only the in-frame clones, and not every one. The sample consists of about 190,000 clones, roughly 80% of them appearing once. The CDR3 runs to 15 residues. Trimming took 5 bases from V and 8 from J; bases not matched to a gene: 10. Germline CDR1 and CDR2: SGHNT and YYREEE (reference sequence). Sequencing was done on a sample of PBMCs. V gene TRBV5-4 combines with J gene TRBJ1-6; 7 bases are a match to TRBD1. The sequence came from a woman aged 25 to 39 in good health and CMV-seropositive. The CDR3 DNA follows: TGTGCCAGCAGACCCACCAGGGGGTCGGATTCACCCCTCCACTTT. It is translated as CASRPTRGSDSPLHF.